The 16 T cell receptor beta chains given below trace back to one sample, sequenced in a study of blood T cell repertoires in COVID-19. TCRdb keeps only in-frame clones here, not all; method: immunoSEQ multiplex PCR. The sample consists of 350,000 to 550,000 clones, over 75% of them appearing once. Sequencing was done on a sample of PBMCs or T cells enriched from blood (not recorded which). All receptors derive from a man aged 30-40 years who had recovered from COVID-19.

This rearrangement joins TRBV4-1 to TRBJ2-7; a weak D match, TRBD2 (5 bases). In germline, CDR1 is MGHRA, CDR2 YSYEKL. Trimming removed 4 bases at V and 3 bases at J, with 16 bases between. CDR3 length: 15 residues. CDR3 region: CASSPTPAEDYEQYF. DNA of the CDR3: TGCGCCAGCAGCCCCACTCCTGCGGAGGACTACGAGCAGTACTTC.

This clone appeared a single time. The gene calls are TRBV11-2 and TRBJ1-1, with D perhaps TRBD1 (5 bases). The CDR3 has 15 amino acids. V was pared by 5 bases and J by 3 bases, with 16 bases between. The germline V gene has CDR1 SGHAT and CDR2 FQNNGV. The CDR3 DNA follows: TGTGCCAGCAGCCCGGGGGGTTCGTTGTACACTGAAGCTTTCTTT. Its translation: CASSPGGSLYTEAFF. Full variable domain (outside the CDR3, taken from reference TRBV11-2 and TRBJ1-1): EAGVAQSPRYKIIEKRQSVAFWCNPISGHATLYWYQQILGQGPKLLIQFQNNGVVDDSQLPKDRFSAERLKGVDSTLKIQPAKLEDSAVYLCASSPGGSLYTEAFFGQGTRLTVV.

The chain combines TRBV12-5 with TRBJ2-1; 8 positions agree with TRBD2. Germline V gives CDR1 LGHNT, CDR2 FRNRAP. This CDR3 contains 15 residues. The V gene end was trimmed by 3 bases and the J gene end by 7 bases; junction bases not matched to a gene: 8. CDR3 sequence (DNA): TGTGCTAGTGGTTTTGGCGGGAGGTCGGGTAATGAGCAGTTCTTC. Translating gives CASGFGGRSGNEQFF.

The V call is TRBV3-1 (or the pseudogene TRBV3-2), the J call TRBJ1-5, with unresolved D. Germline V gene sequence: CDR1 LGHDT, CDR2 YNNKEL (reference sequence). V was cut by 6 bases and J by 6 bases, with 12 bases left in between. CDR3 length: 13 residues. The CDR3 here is CASSFKGAQPQHF. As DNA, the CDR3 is TGTGCCAGCAGTTTTAAGGGAGCTCAGCCCCAGCATTTT.

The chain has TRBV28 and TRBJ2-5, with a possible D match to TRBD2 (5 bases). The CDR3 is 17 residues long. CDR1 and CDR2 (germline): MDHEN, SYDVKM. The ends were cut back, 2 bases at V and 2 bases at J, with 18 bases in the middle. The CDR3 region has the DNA TGTGCCAGCAGTTTAAGTGGAAGTAGCGAGCTGCAAGAGACCCAGTACTTC. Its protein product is CASSLSGSSELQETQYF.

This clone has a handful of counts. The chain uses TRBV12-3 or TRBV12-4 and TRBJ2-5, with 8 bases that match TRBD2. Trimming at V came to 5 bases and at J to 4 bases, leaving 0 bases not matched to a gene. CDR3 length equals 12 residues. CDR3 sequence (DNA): TGTGCCAGCAGTGCGGGGGGAGAGACCCAGTACTTC. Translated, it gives CASSAGGETQYF.

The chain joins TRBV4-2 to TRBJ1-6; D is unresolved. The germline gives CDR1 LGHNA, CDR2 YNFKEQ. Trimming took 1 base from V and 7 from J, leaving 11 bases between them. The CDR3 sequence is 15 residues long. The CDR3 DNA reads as TGTGCCAGCAGCCAAGCGTACAGACAAAATTCACCCCTCCACTTT. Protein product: CASSQAYRQNSPLHF.

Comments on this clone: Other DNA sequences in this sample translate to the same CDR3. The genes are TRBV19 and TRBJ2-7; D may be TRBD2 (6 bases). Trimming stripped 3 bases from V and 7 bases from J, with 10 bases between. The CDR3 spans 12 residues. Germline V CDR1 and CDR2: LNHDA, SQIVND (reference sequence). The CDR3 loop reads CASSIGGGEQYF. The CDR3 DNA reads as TGTGCCAGTAGTATCGGGGGTGGGGAGCAGTACTTC.

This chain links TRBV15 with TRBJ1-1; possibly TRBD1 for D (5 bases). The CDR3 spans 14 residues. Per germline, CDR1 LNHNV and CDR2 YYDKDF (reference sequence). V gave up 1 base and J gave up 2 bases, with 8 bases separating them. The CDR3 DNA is TGTGCCACCAGCAGAGGGACATTAAACACTGAAGCTTTCTTT. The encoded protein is CATSRGTLNTEAFF.

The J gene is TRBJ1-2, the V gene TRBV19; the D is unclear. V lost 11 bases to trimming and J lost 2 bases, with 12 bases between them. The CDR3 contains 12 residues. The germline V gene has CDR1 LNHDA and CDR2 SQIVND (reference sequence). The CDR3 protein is CAAETLNYGYTF. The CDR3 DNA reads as TGTGCCGCTGAGACTTTAAACTATGGCTACACCTTC.

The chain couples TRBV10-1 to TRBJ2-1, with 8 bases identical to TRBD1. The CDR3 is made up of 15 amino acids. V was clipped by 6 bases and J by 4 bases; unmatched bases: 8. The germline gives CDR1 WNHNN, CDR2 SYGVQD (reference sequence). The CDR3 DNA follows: TGCGCCAGCAGCGTGACAGGGGCACAATACAATGAGCAGTTCTTC. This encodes CASSVTGAQYNEQFF.

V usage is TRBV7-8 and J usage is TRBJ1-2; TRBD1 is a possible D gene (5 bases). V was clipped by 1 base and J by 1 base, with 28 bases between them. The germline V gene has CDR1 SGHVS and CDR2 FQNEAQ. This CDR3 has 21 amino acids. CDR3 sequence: CASSLGRGSAGARQDNYGYTF. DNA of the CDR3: TGTGCCAGCAGCTTAGGTAGGGGATCAGCCGGCGCCAGACAAGATAACTATGGCTACACCTTC. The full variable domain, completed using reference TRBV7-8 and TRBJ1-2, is GAGVSQSPRYKVAKRGQDVALRCDPISGHVSLFWYQQALGQGPEFLTYFQNEAQLDKSGLPSDRFFAERPEGSVSTLKIQRTQQEDSAVYLCASSLGRGSAGARQDNYGYTFGSGTRLTVV.

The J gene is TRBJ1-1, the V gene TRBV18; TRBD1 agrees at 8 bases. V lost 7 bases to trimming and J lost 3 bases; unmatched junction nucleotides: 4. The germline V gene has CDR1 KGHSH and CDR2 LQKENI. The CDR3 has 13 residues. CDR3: CASLQQGDTEAFF. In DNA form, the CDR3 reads TGTGCCAGCTTACAACAGGGGGACACTGAAGCTTTCTTT.

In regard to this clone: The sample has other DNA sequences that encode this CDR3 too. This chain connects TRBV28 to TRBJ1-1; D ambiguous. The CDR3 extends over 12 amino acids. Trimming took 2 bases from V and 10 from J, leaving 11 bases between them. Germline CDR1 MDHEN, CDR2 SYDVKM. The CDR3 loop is CASSLRREGAFF. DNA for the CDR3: TGTGCCAGCAGTTTACGACGGGAAGGAGCTTTCTTT.

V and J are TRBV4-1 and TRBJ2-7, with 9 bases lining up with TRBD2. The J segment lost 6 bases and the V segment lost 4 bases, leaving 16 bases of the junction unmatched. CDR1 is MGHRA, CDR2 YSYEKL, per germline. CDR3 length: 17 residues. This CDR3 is CASSPSGSGTSLTEQYF. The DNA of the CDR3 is TGCGCCAGCAGCCCATCAGGGAGTGGGACTAGCCTTACCGAGCAGTACTTC.

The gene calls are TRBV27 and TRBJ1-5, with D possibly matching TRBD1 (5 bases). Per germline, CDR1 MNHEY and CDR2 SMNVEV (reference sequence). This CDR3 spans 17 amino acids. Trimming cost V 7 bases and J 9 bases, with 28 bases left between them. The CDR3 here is CASILNQGTPFVGPQHF. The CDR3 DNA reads TGTGCCAGCATCTTAAATCAAGGGACTCCCTTTGTGGGGCCCCAGCATTTT.